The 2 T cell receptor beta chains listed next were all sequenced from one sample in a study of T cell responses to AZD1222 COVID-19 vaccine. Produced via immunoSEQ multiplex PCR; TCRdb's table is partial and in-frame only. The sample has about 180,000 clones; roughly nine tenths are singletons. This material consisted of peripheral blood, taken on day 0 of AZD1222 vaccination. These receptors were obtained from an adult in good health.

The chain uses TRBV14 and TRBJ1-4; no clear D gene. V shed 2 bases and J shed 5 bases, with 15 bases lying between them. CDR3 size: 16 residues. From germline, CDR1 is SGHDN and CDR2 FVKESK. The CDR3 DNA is TGTGCCAGCAGCCAATTCGGTGCGCCTACAAATGAAAAACTGTTTTTT. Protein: CASSQFGAPTNEKLFF.

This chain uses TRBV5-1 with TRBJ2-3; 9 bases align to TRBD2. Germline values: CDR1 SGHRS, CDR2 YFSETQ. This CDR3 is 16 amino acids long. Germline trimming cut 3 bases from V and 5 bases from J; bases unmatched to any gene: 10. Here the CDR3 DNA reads TGCGCCAGCAGCTCGGGACTAGCCGTAGCCCTAGATACGCAGTATTTT. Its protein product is CASSSGLAVALDTQYF.